One and the same sample provided the 16 T cell receptor beta chains below, sequenced in a study of cytomegalovirus exposure and HLA in healthy donors. The PCR had 60 Vbeta and 13 Jbeta primers. Only in-frame clones appear in the TCRdb table, and some are missing; sequencing was by immunoSEQ multiplex PCR. The data hold some 120,000 clones, with around 83% observed a single time. The source material was PBMCs. These TCRs come from a woman in her twenties or thirties in good health and CMV-seropositive.

The chain recombines TRBV11-2 with TRBJ2-7, with D maybe TRBD1 (6 bases). The CDR3 is 13 residues long. The V gene's germline CDR1 is SGHAT and CDR2 FQNNGV. Trimming took off 3 bases at V and 2 bases at J, with 8 bases between the two ends. The CDR3 protein is CASSLGQTYEQYF. CDR3 DNA: TGTGCCAGCAGCTTGGGACAAACCTACGAGCAGTACTTC.

This clone was detected a few times. The gene calls are TRBV5-1 and TRBJ2-7, with TRBD1 as a possible D gene (5 bases). Germline V lookup: CDR1 SGHRS, CDR2 YFSETQ. The CDR3 runs to 14 residues. The V end was cut by 2 bases, the J end by 6 bases, with 15 bases between. CDR3 sequence reads: CASSLNQGSGEQYF. The CDR3 DNA follows: TGCGCCAGCAGCTTAAATCAGGGTAGTGGCGAGCAGTACTTC.

This chain links TRBV30 with TRBJ1-3; possible D gene TRBD1, 5 bases. Germline CDR1 and CDR2: GTSNPN and SVGIG (reference sequence). Trimming cost V 0 bases and J 0 bases, with 9 bases left between them. This CDR3 spans 15 amino acids. This CDR3 reads CAWSVGHNSGNTIYF. The DNA for the CDR3 is TGTGCCTGGAGTGTAGGACACAACTCTGGAAACACCATATATTTT. The whole variable domain, remainder taken from reference TRBV30 and TRBJ1-3, is SQTIHQWPATLVQPVGSPLSLECTVEGTSNPNLYWYRQAAGRGLQLLFYSVGIGQISSEVPQNLSASRPQDRQFILSSKKLLLSDSGFYLCAWSVGHNSGNTIYFGEGSWLTVV.

This chain connects TRBV5-1 to TRBJ2-1; unclear D gene. Germline CDR1 SGHRS, CDR2 YFSETQ. The CDR3 runs 15 residues. V was cut by 3 bases and J by 0 bases, with 10 bases left in between. CDR3 DNA sequence: TGCGCCAGCAGCTATGCAGCGAGCTCCTACAATGAGCAGTTCTTC. It codes for CASSYAASSYNEQFF.

J is TRBJ2-3 and V is TRBV7-2; no clear D. The CDR3 runs 12 residues. The V and J ends lost 3 bases and 4 bases respectively, with 5 bases between them. Germline CDR1 reads SGHTA; CDR2 reads FQGNSA. CDR3 nucleotide sequence: TGTGCCAGCAGCTTCGGAGCAGATACGCAGTATTTT. It encodes CASSFGADTQYF.

The genes are TRBV28 and TRBJ2-4; 10 bases agree with TRBD1. The germline V gene encodes CDR1 MDHEN and CDR2 SYDVKM. This CDR3 has 14 residues. V was clipped by 2 bases and J by 8 bases; unmatched bases: 3. The CDR3 DNA reads as TGTGCCAGCAGTTTACGGGACAGGGGACACATTCAGTACTTC. This translates into CASSLRDRGHIQYF. Using reference TRBV28 and TRBJ2-4 for the parts outside the CDR3, the full variable domain is DVKVTQSSRYLVKRTGEKVFLECVQDMDHENMFWYRQDPGLGLRLIYFSYDVKMKEKGDIPEGYSVSREKKERFSLILESASTNQTSMYLCASSLRDRGHIQYFGAGTRLSVL.

The chain is built from TRBV19 and TRBJ2-3; the match to TRBD2 covers 13 bases. Germline V CDR1 and CDR2: LNHDA, SQIVND (reference sequence). This CDR3 is 14 amino acids long. Trimming at V came to 5 bases and at J to 6 bases, leaving 2 bases not matched to a gene. CDR3 protein: CASSQGLAGDTQYF. CDR3 nucleotides: TGTGCCAGTAGTCAGGGACTAGCGGGGGATACGCAGTATTTT.

The rearrangement joins TRBV7-9 to TRBJ1-3; TRBD1 matches 7 bases. CDR3 length: 16 amino acids. Trimming took 4 bases from V and 0 from J; bases not matched to a gene: 6. CDR1 SEHNR and CDR2 FQNEAQ come from the germline V gene (reference sequence). CDR3 sequence reads: CASSSEDRISGNTIYF. CDR3 nucleotide sequence: TGTGCCAGCAGCTCAGAGGACAGGATCTCTGGAAACACCATATATTTT.

As concerns this clone: A read error may account for a junction end that differs from germline. The chain employs TRBV4-1 and TRBJ1-4, with 9 bases identical to TRBD1. This CDR3 is 17 amino acids long. In germline, CDR1 is MGHRA, CDR2 YSYEKL. CDR3 bases: TGCGCCAGCAGCCGCCGGGACAGGGAATGGACTAATGAAAAACTGCTTTTT. Translating gives CASSRRDREWTNEKLLF.

This clone was counted once. This chain joins TRBV28 and TRBJ1-1; D gene ambiguous. V was cut by 6 bases and J by 1 base, with 9 bases left in between. CDR3 size: 13 residues. Germline V gene data show CDR1 as MDHEN and CDR2 as SYDVKM. The CDR3 coding sequence is TGTGCCAGCAGCCAAATGAGGAACACTGAAGCTTTCTTT. Translating gives CASSQMRNTEAFF.

CDR3: CASSLGLAGYEQYF. CDR3 bases: TGTGCCAGCAGTCTGGGACTAGCGGGGTACGAGCAGTACTTC. The J gene is TRBJ2-5, the V gene TRBV6-5; TRBD2 matches 13 bases. The DNA matches TRBJ2-7 better at its end, which makes the J call doubtful. This CDR3 has 14 residues. Germline CDR1 and CDR2: MNHEY and SVGAGI.

The DNA of the CDR3 is TGTGCCAGCAGCTTAATTAATCCGACGGGGGTGTACACTGAAGCTTTCTTT. Its translation: CASSLINPTGVYTEAFF. The gene calls are TRBV5-6 and TRBJ1-1, with TRBD1 as a possible D gene (5 bases). CDR3 size: 17 residues. The germline gives CDR1 SGHDT, CDR2 YYEEEE. Trimming took off 2 bases at V and 3 bases at J, with 20 bases between the two ends.

The CDR3 spells CASGQNTGELFF. CDR3 sequence (DNA): TGTGCCAGCGGACAGAACACCGGGGAGCTGTTTTTT. The chain uses TRBV9 and TRBJ2-2, with D tentatively TRBD1 (5 bases). Germline V gene sequence: CDR1 SGDLS, CDR2 YYNGEE. The V gene lost 7 bases and the J gene lost 1 base, with 5 bases spanning the gap. The length of the CDR3 is 12 residues. Combining the CDR3 with reference TRBV9 and TRBJ2-2 gives the whole variable domain DSGVTQTPKHLITATGQRVTLRCSPRSGDLSVYWYQQSLDQGLQFLIQYYNGEERAKGNILERFSAQQFPDLHSELNLSSLELGDSALYFCASGQNTGELFFGEGSRLTVL.

This sequence joins TRBV19 and TRBJ1-4; 9 bases agree with TRBD1. This CDR3 spans 15 amino acids. Germline V gene lookup returns CDR1 LNHDA and CDR2 SQIVND (reference sequence). V dropped 5 bases and J dropped 11; count of bases not matched to a gene: 12. The CDR3 loop reads CASSSEQGARRKLFF. As DNA, the CDR3 is TGTGCCAGTAGTTCAGAACAGGGGGCGAGACGTAAACTGTTTTTT.

The V gene is TRBV5-8, the J gene TRBJ1-5; D remains unclear. The CDR3 is 15 residues long. Germline V gene data show CDR1 as SGHTS and CDR2 as YDEGEE. V lost 4 bases and J lost 0, with 11 bases in between. CDR3 sequence: CASSLDGYSNQPQHF. CDR3 nucleotides: TGTGCCAGCAGCCTAGACGGTTATAGCAATCAGCCCCAGCATTTT.

The rearrangement uses TRBV5-4 and TRBJ2-3; 10 nucleotides match TRBD1. CDR1 is SGHNT and CDR2 is YYREEE in the germline V gene (reference sequence). The CDR3 extends over 13 amino acids. The V gene end was trimmed by 2 bases and the J gene end by 9 bases; junction bases not matched to a gene: 3. The chain's CDR3 is CASSFDRGQTQYF. The CDR3 DNA reads as TGTGCCAGCAGCTTTGACAGGGGGCAAACGCAGTATTTT.